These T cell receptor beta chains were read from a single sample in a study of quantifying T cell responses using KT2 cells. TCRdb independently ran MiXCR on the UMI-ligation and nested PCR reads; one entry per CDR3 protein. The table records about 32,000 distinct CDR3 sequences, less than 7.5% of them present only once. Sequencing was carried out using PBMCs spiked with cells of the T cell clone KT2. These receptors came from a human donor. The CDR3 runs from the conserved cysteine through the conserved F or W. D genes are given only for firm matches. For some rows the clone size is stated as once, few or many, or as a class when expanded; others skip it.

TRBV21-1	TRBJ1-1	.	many	TGTGCCAGCAGCAAATACGAGCGGAACACTGAAGCTTTCTTT	CASSKYERNTEAFF
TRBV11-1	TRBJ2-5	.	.	TGTGCCAGCAGCTCGACTGTCTCCCTTGAGACCCAGTACTTC	CASSSTVSLETQYF
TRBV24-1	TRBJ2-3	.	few	TGTGCCACCAGTGGCCGGGACACAGATACGCAGTATTTT	CATSGRDTDTQYF
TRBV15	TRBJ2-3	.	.	TGTGCCACCAGCACCATAACAAGGGGGAGCACAGATACGCAGTATTTT	CATSTITRGSTDTQYF
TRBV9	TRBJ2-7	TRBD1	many	TGTGCCAGCAGCGTAGGGGACAGTACCTACGAGCAGTACTTC	CASSVGDSTYEQYF
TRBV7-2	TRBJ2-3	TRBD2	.	TGTGCCAGCAGCGCGCTAGCGGGAGCGGCAGATACGCAGTATTTT	CASSALAGAADTQYF
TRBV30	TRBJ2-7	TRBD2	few	TGTGCCTGGACCCCGACTAGCGGGGGCTCCTACGAGCAGTACTTC	CAWTPTSGGSYEQYF
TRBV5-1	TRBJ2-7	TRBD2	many	TGCGCCAGCAGCTTTGGGACTAGCGGGAGAGGCGAGCAGTACTTC	CASSFGTSGRGEQYF
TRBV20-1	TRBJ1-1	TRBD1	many	TGCAGTGCTGCCGGGACAGGGGCGAAGAACACTGAAGCTTTCTTT	CSAAGTGAKNTEAFF
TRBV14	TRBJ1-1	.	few	TGTGCCAGCAGCCAAGGCAGTACTGAAGCTTTCTTT	CASSQGSTEAFF
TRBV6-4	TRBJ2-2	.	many	TGTGCCAGCAGTGAGCGGGGTGACACCGAGGAGCTGTTTTTT	CASSERGDTEELFF
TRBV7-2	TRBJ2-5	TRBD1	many	TGTGCCAGCAGCTTAGCAACAGGGGGCCAAGAGACCCAGTACTTC	CASSLATGGQETQYF
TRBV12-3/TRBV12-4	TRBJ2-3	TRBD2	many	TGTGCCAGCAGTTTAGCCATACTAGCGGGAGGCGCAGATACGCAGTATTTT	CASSLAILAGGADTQYF